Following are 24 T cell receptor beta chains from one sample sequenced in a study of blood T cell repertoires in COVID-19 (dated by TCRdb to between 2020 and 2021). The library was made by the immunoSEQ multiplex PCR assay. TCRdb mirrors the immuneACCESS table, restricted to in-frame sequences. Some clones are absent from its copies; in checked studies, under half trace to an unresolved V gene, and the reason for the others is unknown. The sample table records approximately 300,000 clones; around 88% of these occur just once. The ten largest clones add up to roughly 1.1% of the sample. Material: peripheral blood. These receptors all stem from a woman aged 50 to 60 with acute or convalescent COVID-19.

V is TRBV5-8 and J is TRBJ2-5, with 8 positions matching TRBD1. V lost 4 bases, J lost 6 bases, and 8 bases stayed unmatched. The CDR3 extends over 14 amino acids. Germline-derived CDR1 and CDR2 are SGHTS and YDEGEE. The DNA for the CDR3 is TGTGCCAGCAGCCCCTGGGACAGGTGGCAGACCCAGTACTTC. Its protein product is CASSPWDRWQTQYF.

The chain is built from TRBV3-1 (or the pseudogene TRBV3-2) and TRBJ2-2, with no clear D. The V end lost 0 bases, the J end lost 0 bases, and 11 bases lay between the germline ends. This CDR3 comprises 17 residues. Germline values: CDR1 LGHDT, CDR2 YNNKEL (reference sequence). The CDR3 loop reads CASSQDILSSNTGELFF. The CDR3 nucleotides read TGTGCCAGCAGCCAAGATATTCTGAGTTCGAACACCGGGGAGCTGTTTTTT.

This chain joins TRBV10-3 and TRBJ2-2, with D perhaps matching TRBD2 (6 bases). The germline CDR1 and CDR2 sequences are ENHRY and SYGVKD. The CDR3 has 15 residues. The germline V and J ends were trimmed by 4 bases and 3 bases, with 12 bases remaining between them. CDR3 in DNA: TGTGCCATCAGTGCCCGCCCTAGCGACACCGGGGAGCTGTTTTTT. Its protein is CAISARPSDTGELFF.

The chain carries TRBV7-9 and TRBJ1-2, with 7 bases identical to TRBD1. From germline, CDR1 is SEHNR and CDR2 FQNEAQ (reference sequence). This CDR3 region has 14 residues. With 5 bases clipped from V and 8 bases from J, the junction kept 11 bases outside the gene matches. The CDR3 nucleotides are TGTGCCAGCAGCGTAGACAGGGCTCTACACGGCTACACCTTC. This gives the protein CASSVDRALHGYTF. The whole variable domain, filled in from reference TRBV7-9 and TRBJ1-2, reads DTGVSQNPRHKITKRGQNVTFRCDPISEHNRLYWYRQTLGQGPEFLTYFQNEAQLEKSRLLSDRFSAERPKGSFSTLEIQRTEQGDSAMYLCASSVDRALHGYTFGSGTRLTVV.

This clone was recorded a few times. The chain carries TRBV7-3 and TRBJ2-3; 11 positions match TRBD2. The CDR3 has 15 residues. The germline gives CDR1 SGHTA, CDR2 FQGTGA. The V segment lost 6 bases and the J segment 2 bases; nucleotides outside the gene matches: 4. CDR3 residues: CASSVAGGPTDTQYF. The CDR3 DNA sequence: TGTGCCAGCAGTGTAGCGGGAGGGCCCACAGATACGCAGTATTTT.

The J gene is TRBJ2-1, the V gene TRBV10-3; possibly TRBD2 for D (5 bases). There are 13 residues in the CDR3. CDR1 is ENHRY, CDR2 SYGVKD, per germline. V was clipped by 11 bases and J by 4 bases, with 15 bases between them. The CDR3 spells CASGVGGYNEQFF. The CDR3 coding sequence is TGTGCCTCCGGGGTGGGCGGGTACAATGAGCAGTTCTTC.

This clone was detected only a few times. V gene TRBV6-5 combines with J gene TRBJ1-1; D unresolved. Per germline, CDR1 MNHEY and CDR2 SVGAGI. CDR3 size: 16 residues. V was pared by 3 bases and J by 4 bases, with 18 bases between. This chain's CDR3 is CASSYNSPDYGTEAFF. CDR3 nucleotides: TGTGCCAGCAGTTATAATAGTCCTGACTACGGCACTGAAGCTTTCTTT.

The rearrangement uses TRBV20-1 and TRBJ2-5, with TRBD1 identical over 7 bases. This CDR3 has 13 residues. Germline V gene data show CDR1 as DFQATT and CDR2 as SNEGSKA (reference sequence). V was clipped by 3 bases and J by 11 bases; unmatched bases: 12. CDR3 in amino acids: CSASDTGTAGQYF. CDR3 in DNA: TGCAGTGCTAGTGATACAGGGACAGCTGGGCAGTACTTC.

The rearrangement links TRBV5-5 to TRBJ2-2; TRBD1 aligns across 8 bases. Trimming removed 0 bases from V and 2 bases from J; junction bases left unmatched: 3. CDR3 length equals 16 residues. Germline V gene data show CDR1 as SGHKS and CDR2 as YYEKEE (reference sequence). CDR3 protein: CASSLGQGANTGELFF. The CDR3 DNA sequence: TGTGCCAGCAGCTTGGGGCAGGGGGCCAACACCGGGGAGCTGTTTTTT.

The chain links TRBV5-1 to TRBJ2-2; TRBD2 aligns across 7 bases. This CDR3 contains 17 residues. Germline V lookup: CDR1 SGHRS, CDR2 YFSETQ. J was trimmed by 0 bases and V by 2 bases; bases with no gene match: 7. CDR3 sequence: CASSFLPAGANTGELFF. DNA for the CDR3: TGCGCCAGCAGCTTTCTCCCGGCGGGGGCGAACACCGGGGAGCTGTTTTTT. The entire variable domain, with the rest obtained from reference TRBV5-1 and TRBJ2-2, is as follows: KAGVTQTPRYLIKTRGQQVTLSCSPISGHRSVSWYQQTPGQGLQFLFEYFSETQRNKGNFPGRFSGRQFSNSRSEMNVSTLELGDSALYLCASSFLPAGANTGELFFGEGSRLTVL.

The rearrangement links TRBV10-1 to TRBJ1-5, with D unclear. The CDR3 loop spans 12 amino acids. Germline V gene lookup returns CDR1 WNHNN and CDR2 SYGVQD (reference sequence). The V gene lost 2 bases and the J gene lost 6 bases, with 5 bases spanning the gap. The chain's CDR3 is CASSEEGQPQHF. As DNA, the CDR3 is TGCGCCAGCAGTGAGGAGGGTCAGCCCCAGCATTTT.

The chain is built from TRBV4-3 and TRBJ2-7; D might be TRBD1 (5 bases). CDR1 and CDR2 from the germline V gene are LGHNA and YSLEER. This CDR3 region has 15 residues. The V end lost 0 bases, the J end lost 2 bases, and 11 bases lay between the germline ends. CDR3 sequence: CASSQDQQVAYEQYF. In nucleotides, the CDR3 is TGCGCCAGCAGCCAAGATCAACAGGTTGCCTACGAGCAGTACTTC.

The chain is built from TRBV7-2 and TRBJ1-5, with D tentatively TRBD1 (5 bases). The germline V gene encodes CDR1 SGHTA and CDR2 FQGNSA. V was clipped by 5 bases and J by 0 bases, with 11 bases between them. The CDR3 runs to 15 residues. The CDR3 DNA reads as TGTGCCAGCAGCCCCGGACACTATAGCAATCAGCCCCAGCATTTT. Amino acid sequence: CASSPGHYSNQPQHF.

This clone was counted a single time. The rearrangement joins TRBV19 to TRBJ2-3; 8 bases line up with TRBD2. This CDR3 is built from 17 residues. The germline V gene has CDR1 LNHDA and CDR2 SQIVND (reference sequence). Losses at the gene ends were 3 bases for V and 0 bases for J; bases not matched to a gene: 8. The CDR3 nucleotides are TGTGCCAGTAGTATTTCCGCGGGGGGCACCAGCACAGATACGCAGTATTTT. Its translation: CASSISAGGTSTDTQYF.

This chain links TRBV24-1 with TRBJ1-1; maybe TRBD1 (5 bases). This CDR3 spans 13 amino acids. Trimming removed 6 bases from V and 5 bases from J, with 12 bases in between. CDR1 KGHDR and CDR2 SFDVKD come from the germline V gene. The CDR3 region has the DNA TGTGCCACCAGTAATCCAGGGATGACTGAAGCTTTCTTT. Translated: CATSNPGMTEAFF.

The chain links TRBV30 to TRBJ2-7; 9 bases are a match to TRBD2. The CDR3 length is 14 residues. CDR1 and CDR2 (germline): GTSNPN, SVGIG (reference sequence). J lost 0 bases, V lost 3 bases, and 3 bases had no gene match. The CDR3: CAWSNSGSSYEQYF. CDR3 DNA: TGTGCCTGGAGCAATAGCGGGAGCTCCTACGAGCAGTACTTC.

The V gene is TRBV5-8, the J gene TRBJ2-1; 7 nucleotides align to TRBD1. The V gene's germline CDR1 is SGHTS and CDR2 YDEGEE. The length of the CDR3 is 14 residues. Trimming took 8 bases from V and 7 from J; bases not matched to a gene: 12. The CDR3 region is CASQGQRFKNEQFF. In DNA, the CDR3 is TGTGCCAGTCAGGGACAGAGATTTAAGAATGAGCAGTTCTTC.

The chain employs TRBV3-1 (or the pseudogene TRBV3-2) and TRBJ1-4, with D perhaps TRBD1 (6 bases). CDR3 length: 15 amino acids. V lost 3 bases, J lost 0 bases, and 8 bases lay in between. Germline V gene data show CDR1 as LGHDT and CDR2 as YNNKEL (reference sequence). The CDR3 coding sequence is TGTGCCAGCAGCCATCGGACAGCAACTAATGAAAAACTGTTTTTT. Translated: CASSHRTATNEKLFF.

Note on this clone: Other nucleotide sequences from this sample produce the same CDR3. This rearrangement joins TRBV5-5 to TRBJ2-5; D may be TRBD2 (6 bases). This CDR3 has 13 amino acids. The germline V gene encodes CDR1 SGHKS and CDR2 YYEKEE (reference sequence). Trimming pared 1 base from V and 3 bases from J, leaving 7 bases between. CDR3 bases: TGTGCCAGCAGCTTGAGGAGGGAAGAGACCCAGTACTTC. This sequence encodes CASSLRREETQYF.

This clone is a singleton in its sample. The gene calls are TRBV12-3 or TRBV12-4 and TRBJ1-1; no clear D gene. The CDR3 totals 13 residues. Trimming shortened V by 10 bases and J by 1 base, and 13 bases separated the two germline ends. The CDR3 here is CAIKREPNTEAFF. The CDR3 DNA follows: TGTGCCATCAAGAGGGAGCCGAACACTGAAGCTTTCTTT.

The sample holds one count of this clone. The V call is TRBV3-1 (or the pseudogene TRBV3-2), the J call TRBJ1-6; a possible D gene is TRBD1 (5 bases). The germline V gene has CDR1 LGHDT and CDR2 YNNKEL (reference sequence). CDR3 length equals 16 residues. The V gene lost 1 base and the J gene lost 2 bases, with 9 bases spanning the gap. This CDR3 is CASSQGTGTYNSPLHF. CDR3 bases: TGTGCCAGCAGCCAAGGAACAGGCACCTATAATTCACCCCTCCACTTT.

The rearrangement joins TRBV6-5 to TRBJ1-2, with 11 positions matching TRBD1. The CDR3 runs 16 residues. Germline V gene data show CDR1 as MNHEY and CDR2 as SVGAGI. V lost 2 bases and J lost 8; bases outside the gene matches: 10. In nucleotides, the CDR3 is TGTGCCAGCAGTTACCCCCCTGGACAGGGGGCAGGAGGCTACACCTTC. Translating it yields CASSYPPGQGAGGYTF.

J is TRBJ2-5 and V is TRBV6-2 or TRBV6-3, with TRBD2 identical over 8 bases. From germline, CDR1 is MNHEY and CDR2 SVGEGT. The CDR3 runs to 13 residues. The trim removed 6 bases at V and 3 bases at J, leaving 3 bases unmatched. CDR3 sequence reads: CASSNSGEETQYF. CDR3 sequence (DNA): TGTGCCAGCAGCAATAGCGGGGAAGAGACCCAGTACTTC.

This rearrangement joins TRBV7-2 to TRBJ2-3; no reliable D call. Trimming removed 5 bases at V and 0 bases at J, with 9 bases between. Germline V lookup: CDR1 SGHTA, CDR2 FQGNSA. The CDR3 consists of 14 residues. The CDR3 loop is CASSPLPSTDTQYF. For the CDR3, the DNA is TGTGCCAGCAGCCCCCTCCCTAGCACAGATACGCAGTATTTT. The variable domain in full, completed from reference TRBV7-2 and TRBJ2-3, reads GAGVSQSPSNKVTEKGKDVELRCDPISGHTALYWYRQSLGQGLEFLIYFQGNSAPDKSGLPSDRFSAERTGGSVSTLTIQRTQQEDSAVYLCASSPLPSTDTQYFGPGTRLTVL.